These T cell receptor beta chains were read from a single sample in a study of OX40 agonist ivuxolimab in advanced cancers. Profiled with immunoSEQ multiplex PCR; TCRdb holds only in-frame clones, not every one. The sample holds 40,000 to 45,000 clones, 90% to 95% seen once. The sample was CD4+ or CD8+ T cells sorted from blood, taken in a trial of the OX40 agonist ivuxolimab. The receptors were sampled from an adult with an advanced solid tumor such as melanoma, head and neck, liver or kidney cancer. CDR3s include the opening cysteine and the closing phenylalanine or tryptophan. Each record gives: clone size, D gene, J gene, V gene, CDR3 length, CDR3 protein, CDR3 DNA. A D gene is named only where the DNA matches it firmly. Clone size, where shown, is once, few, many, or a class for clones that have expanded.

size: -; D: -; J: TRBJ2-7; V: TRBV9; length: 15; CDR3: CASSVGGGRSYEQYF; DNA: TGTGCCAGCAGCGTAGGAGGAGGGCGCTCCTACGAGCAGTACTTC
size: -; D: -; J: TRBJ2-2; V: TRBV15; length: 13; CDR3: CAVSGANTGELFF; DNA: TGTGCCGTTAGCGGAGCGAACACCGGGGAGCTGTTTTTT
size: -; D: -; J: TRBJ2-7; V: TRBV11-2; length: 15; CDR3: CASSLVRRTSYEQYF; DNA: TGTGCCAGCAGCTTAGTGCGGAGGACCTCCTACGAGCAGTACTTC
size: -; D: -; J: TRBJ1-2; V: TRBV7-9; length: 10; CDR3: CASSRDGYTF; DNA: TGTGCCAGCAGCAGGGATGGCTACACCTTC
size: -; D: -; J: TRBJ2-1; V: TRBV28; length: 14; CDR3: CASINQGFANEQFF; DNA: TGTGCCAGCATAAACCAGGGGTTCGCAAATGAGCAGTTCTTC
size: -; D: TRBD2; J: TRBJ2-2; V: TRBV4-1; length: 16; CDR3: CASSQGTSRNTGELFF; DNA: TGCGCCAGCAGCCAAGGGACTAGCAGAAACACCGGGGAGCTGTTTTTT
size: -; D: TRBD1; J: TRBJ2-1; V: TRBV29-1; length: 13; CDR3: CSVPGQGAYEQFF; DNA: TGCAGCGTCCCGGGACAGGGGGCTTATGAGCAGTTCTTC
size: -; D: TRBD2; J: TRBJ2-1; V: TRBV29-1; length: 16; CDR3: CSTSGTSGRSYNEQFF; DNA: TGCAGCACGTCCGGGACTAGCGGGAGATCCTACAATGAGCAGTTCTTC
size: -; D: TRBD2; J: TRBJ2-7; V: TRBV18; length: 15; CDR3: CASSYSSGSANEQYF; DNA: TGTGCCAGCTCATACTCTAGCGGGAGCGCCAACGAGCAGTACTTC
size: -; D: TRBD2; J: TRBJ2-3; V: TRBV5-8; length: 15; CDR3: CASSSTGLAGDTQYF; DNA: TGTGCCAGCAGCTCCACGGGACTAGCGGGAGATACGCAGTATTTT
size: -; D: TRBD1; J: TRBJ2-1; V: TRBV27; length: 15; CDR3: CASSLTGTAYNEQFF; DNA: TGTGCCAGCAGTCTGACAGGGACAGCCTACAATGAGCAGTTCTTC
size: -; D: -; J: TRBJ1-6; V: TRBV5-6; length: 14; CDR3: CASSWRATASPLHF; DNA: TGTGCCAGCAGCTGGCGGGCTACGGCTTCACCCCTCCACTTT
size: -; D: -; J: TRBJ2-7; V: TRBV7-2; length: 14; CDR3: CASRPPGVSHEQYF; DNA: TGTGCCAGCCGTCCTCCCGGGGTATCCCACGAGCAGTACTTC
size: -; D: TRBD2; J: TRBJ2-1; V: TRBV2; length: 15; CDR3: CASTRLAGVIYEQFF; DNA: TGTGCCAGCACAAGACTAGCGGGAGTAATTTATGAGCAGTTCTTC
size: once; D: -; J: TRBJ2-7; V: TRBV4-1; length: 14; CDR3: CASSQGAGVGEQYF; DNA: TGCGCCAGCAGCCAAGGGGCAGGGGTTGGCGAGCAGTACTTC
size: -; D: TRBD1; J: TRBJ2-1; V: TRBV19; length: 16; CDR3: CASSIGTGGFYNEQFF; DNA: TGTGCCAGTAGTATCGGGACAGGGGGTTTCTACAATGAGCAGTTCTTC
size: -; D: -; J: TRBJ1-2; V: TRBV4-1; length: 15; CDR3: CASSQEVGGAGGYTF; DNA: TGCGCCAGCAGCCAAGAGGTGGGGGGCGCCGGAGGCTACACCTTC
size: once; D: -; J: TRBJ2-7; V: TRBV4-3; length: 13; CDR3: CASSPNTFKEQYF; DNA: TGCGCCAGCAGCCCGAACACCTTTAAAGAGCAGTACTTC
size: -; D: TRBD2; J: TRBJ2-7; V: TRBV6-5; length: 15; CDR3: CASSVRTSGVYEQYF; DNA: TGTGCCAGCAGCGTGAGGACTAGCGGGGTTTACGAGCAGTACTTC
size: -; D: -; J: TRBJ1-4; V: TRBV11-2; length: 14; CDR3: CASSGGSGNEKLFF; DNA: TGTGCCAGCAGCGGGGGCAGTGGGAACGAAAAACTGTTTTTT
size: -; D: -; J: TRBJ2-5; V: TRBV10-3; length: 14; CDR3: CAISEGVGQETQYF; DNA: TGTGCCATCAGTGAGGGGGTGGGGCAAGAGACCCAGTACTTC
size: once; D: -; J: TRBJ2-1; V: TRBV5-1; length: 13; CDR3: CASSWGNYNEQFF; DNA: TGCGCCAGCAGCTGGGGAAACTACAATGAGCAGTTCTTC
size: -; D: -; J: TRBJ1-3; V: TRBV2; length: 14; CDR3: CASSVYLSGNTIYF; DNA: TGTGCCAGCAGTGTTTATCTCTCTGGAAACACCATATATTTT
size: once; D: TRBD2; J: TRBJ2-1; V: TRBV7-9; length: 14; CDR3: CASSGGRAIDEQFF; DNA: TGTGCCAGCAGTGGGGGGAGGGCCATCGATGAGCAGTTCTTC
size: -; D: -; J: TRBJ1-4; V: TRBV19; length: 14; CDR3: CASSILQGWEKLFF; DNA: TGTGCCAGTAGTATTCTCCAGGGGTGGGAAAAACTGTTTTTT
size: -; D: TRBD2; J: TRBJ2-7; V: TRBV19; length: 15; CDR3: CASSRAGGPTYEQYF; DNA: TGTGCCAGTAGCAGAGCGGGAGGGCCAACCTACGAGCAGTACTTC
size: -; D: TRBD2; J: TRBJ2-3; V: TRBV11-2; length: 15; CDR3: CASSPPGREHDTQYF; DNA: TGTGCCAGCAGCCCCCCTGGGCGGGAGCACGATACGCAGTATTTT
size: -; D: -; J: TRBJ2-7; V: TRBV29-1; length: 16; CDR3: CSVVRDAGPLSYEQYF; DNA: TGCAGCGTTGTTAGAGACGCAGGACCCCTCTCCTACGAGCAGTACTTC
size: -; D: TRBD2; J: TRBJ2-2; V: TRBV7-9; length: 19; CDR3: CASSSSSGTSGKRTGELFF; DNA: TGTGCCAGCAGCTCCTCCTCCGGGACTAGCGGGAAGAGGACCGGGGAGCTGTTTTTT
size: few; D: TRBD1; J: TRBJ1-1; V: TRBV7-2; length: 17; CDR3: CASSLVAGGSGNTEAFF; DNA: TGTGCCAGCAGCTTAGTTGCAGGGGGCTCCGGGAACACTGAAGCTTTCTTT
size: -; D: -; J: TRBJ2-1; V: TRBV9; length: 14; CDR3: CASSVADFYSEQFF; DNA: TGTGCCAGCAGCGTGGCCGATTTTTATTCTGAGCAGTTCTTC
size: -; D: -; J: TRBJ1-1; V: TRBV6-5; length: 13; CDR3: CASRDGGNTEAFF; DNA: TGTGCCAGCAGGGATGGGGGGAACACTGAAGCTTTCTTT
size: -; D: TRBD1; J: TRBJ1-2; V: TRBV19; length: 12; CDR3: CAIGTGTYGYTF; DNA: TGTGCCATCGGGACAGGGACCTATGGCTACACCTTC
size: -; D: TRBD2; J: TRBJ2-1; V: TRBV28; length: 17; CDR3: CASSLPGASGTYNEQFF; DNA: TGTGCCAGCAGTTTACCCGGGGCTAGCGGTACCTACAATGAGCAGTTCTTC
size: -; D: -; J: TRBJ2-3; V: TRBV9; length: 13; CDR3: CASSATSTDTQYF; DNA: TGTGCCAGCAGCGCAACAAGCACAGATACGCAGTATTTT
size: -; D: TRBD2; J: TRBJ2-7; V: TRBV15; length: 17; CDR3: CATSRDRLASGIYEQYF; DNA: TGTGCCACCAGCAGAGATAGATTGGCTAGCGGGATATACGAGCAGTACTTC
size: -; D: TRBD2; J: TRBJ2-7; V: TRBV27; length: 14; CDR3: CASSFMTSGSEQYF; DNA: TGTGCCAGCAGTTTCATGACTAGCGGGAGCGAGCAGTACTTC
size: -; D: -; J: TRBJ2-3; V: TRBV2; length: 14; CDR3: CASSGRGGTNTQYF; DNA: TGTGCCAGCAGTGGTCGGGGAGGAACAAATACGCAGTATTTT
size: -; D: -; J: TRBJ1-1; V: TRBV6-5; length: 15; CDR3: CASSLSGTANTEAFF; DNA: TGTGCCAGCAGTCTTTCCGGGACTGCGAACACTGAAGCTTTCTTT
size: -; D: -; J: TRBJ1-2; V: TRBV6-5; length: 11; CDR3: CASSEIYGCTF; DNA: TGTGCCAGCAGTGAAATCTATGGCTGCACCTTC
size: -; D: TRBD2; J: TRBJ2-7; V: TRBV19; length: 14; CDR3: CASSSSGRVNEQYF; DNA: TGTGCCAGTAGTTCTAGCGGGAGGGTCAACGAGCAGTACTTC
size: -; D: TRBD2; J: TRBJ2-1; V: TRBV4-1; length: 14; CDR3: CASSQRQREGEQFF; DNA: TGCGCCAGCAGCCAAAGGCAGCGGGAGGGTGAGCAGTTCTTC
size: -; D: -; J: TRBJ2-3; V: TRBV9; length: 15; CDR3: CASSVEGALVDTQYF; DNA: TGTGCCAGCAGCGTAGAAGGGGCGCTGGTGGATACGCAGTATTTT
size: -; D: TRBD2; J: TRBJ2-1; V: TRBV7-2; length: 16; CDR3: CASSLVLAGVRNEQFF; DNA: TGTGCCAGCAGCTTAGTGCTAGCGGGAGTTCGGAATGAGCAGTTCTTC
size: -; D: -; J: TRBJ2-1; V: TRBV5-6; length: 12; CDR3: CASSRPYNEQFF; DNA: TGTGCCAGCAGCCGACCCTACAATGAGCAGTTCTTC